The T cell receptor (delta chain) described here comes from a study of gamma-delta T cells after stem cell transplantation. This clone occurred a few times. CDR1 is GEAIGNYY and CDR2 is EKD in the germline V gene. CDR3 size: 14 residues. Trimming took 0 bases from V and 0 from J, leaving 7 bases between them. TCRdb re-processed the RT-PCR reads via CATT. The table records 650 to 1,000 delta-chain clones, around 19% of them present only once. The sample consisted of gamma-delta T cells. V usage is TRDV2 and J usage is TRDJ1, with no clear D. This clonotype was sampled from a human donor. It is not recorded whose cells these are; they may come from a transplant donor. The CDR3 nucleotides are TGTGCCTGTGACACCGTTTCTTACACCGATAAACTCATCTTT. Translation: CACDTVSYTDKLIF.